Reported below is one T cell receptor beta chain. What it binds is unknown. Germline CDR1 is MNHNS and CDR2 is SASEGT. Trimming took off 8 bases at V and 3 bases at J, with 14 bases between the two ends. This CDR3 has 14 residues. From RNA, the CDR3 regions of TCR beta chains were amplified and sequenced. First-round RT-PCR employed HTBI primers, with a second-round multiplex PCR after it. TCRdb used MiXCR to reprocess the multiplex PCR reads, holding one entry per CDR3 protein. Of around 1.1 million distinct CDR3 sequences in the sample, about 38% were seen once. The data were taken from a study of Graves' ophthalmopathy and Graves' hyperthyroidism. At the level of the study: No progression to ophthalmopathy over 18 months defined stable hyperthyroidism.

Overall study findings and caveats: The model's ophthalmopathy progression predictions had more than 55% sensitivity and less than 75% specificity.

Other autoimmune diseases, uncontrolled infections, pregnancy and lactation each led to patient exclusion. Sample: peripheral blood or thyroid tissue (not recorded which). This chain joins TRBV6-1 and TRBJ1-5, with TRBD1 as a possible D gene (6 bases). The TCR originated in an adult man with Graves' hyperthyroidism. CDR3 DNA: TGTGCCAGCCGGGGAGGGGGGGACAATCAGCCCCAGCATTTT. Translated: CASRGGGDNQPQHF.